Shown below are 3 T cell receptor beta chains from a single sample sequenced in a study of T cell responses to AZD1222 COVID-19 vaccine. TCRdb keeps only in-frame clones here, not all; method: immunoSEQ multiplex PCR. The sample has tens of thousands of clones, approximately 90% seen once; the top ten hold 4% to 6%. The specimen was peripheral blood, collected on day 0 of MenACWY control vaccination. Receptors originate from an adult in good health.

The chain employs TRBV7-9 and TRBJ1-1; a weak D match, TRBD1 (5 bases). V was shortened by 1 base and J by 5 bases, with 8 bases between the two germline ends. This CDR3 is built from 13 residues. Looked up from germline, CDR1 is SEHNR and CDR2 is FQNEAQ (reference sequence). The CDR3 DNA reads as TGTGCCAGCAGCTTAGTCGAGGGGACTGAAGCTTTCTTT. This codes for CASSLVEGTEAFF.

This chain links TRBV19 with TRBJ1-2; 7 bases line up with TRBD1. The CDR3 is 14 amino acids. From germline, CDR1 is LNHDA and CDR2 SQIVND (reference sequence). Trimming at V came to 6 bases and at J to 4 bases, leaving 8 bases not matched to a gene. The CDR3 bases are TGTGCCAGTAGCCCCGAGGGACAGATCTATGGCTACACCTTC. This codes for CASSPEGQIYGYTF. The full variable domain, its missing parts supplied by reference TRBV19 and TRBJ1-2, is DGGITQSPKYLFRKEGQNVTLSCEQNLNHDAMYWYRQDPGQGLRLIYYSQIVNDFQKGDIAEGYSVSREKKESFPLTVTSAQKNPTAFYLCASSPEGQIYGYTFGSGTRLTVV.

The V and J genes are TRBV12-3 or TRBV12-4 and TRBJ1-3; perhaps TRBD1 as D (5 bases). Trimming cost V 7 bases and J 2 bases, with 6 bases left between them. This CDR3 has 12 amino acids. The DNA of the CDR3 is TGTGCCAGCACAGGGACTGGAAACACCATATATTTT. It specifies CASTGTGNTIYF.